These 19 T cell receptor beta chains originate from one sample sequenced in a study of CD8 T cells in Susac syndrome. Reverse transcription used roughly 0.45 to 1 ug RNA and random hexamers. TCRdb redid the calling of the immunoSEQ multiplex PCR reads with MiXCR, one entry per CDR3 protein. Of about 200,000 distinct CDR3 sequences listed, 85% to 95% are singletons. The source material was CD4+ T cells from PBMCs. These receptors all come from a human donor in good health.

This clonotype has a single count. The V and J genes are TRBV18 and TRBJ1-1; D is possibly TRBD1 (5 bases). V lost 8 bases and J 1 base, leaving 11 bases between the germline ends. The CDR3 contains 13 residues. CDR1 is KGHSH and CDR2 is LQKENI in the germline V gene. The CDR3 is CASRGGANTEAFF. CDR3 in DNA: TGTGCCAGCCGGGGGGGAGCGAACACTGAAGCTTTCTTT. Combining the CDR3 with reference TRBV18 and TRBJ1-1 gives the whole variable domain NAGVMQNPRHLVRRRGQEARLRCSPMKGHSHVYWYRQLPEEGLKFMVYLQKENIIDESGMPKERFSAEFPKEGPSILRIQQVVRGDSAAYFCASRGGANTEAFFGQGTRLTVV.

The chain links TRBV29-1 to TRBJ2-7, with D unresolved. This CDR3 spans 13 amino acids. The V end was cut by 7 bases, the J end by 2 bases, with 15 bases between. Germline V lookup: CDR1 SQVTM, CDR2 ANQGSEA. As DNA, the CDR3 is TGCAGCGCGACCGCACCTGGGACCTACGAGCAGTACGTC. It encodes CSATAPGTYEQYV.

The chain couples TRBV15 to TRBJ2-1; unclear D gene. Germline CDR1 LNHNV, CDR2 YYDKDF (reference sequence). The CDR3 is 15 residues long. Trimming shortened V by 0 bases and J by 4 bases, and 10 bases separated the two germline ends. The CDR3 nucleotides are TGTGCCACCAGCAGAGATTCTTCCGGTTACAATGAGCAGTTCTTC. Translating gives CATSRDSSGYNEQFF.

This chain connects TRBV29-1 to TRBJ1-1, with D unresolved. V lost 3 bases and J 1 base, leaving 9 bases between the germline ends. This CDR3 region has 13 residues. The germline V gene encodes CDR1 SQVTM and CDR2 ANQGSEA. DNA for the CDR3: TGCAGCGTTGATAAGACATCGAACACTGAAGCTTTCTTT. This sequence encodes CSVDKTSNTEAFF.

The gene calls are TRBV7-9 and TRBJ2-1; no clear D. The CDR3 consists of 11 residues. Trimming pared 6 bases from V and 8 bases from J, leaving 8 bases between. Per the germline V gene, CDR1 is SEHNR and CDR2 is FQNEAQ (reference sequence). CDR3 nucleotides: TGTGCCAGCAGTTCCTTTGATGAGCAGTTCTTC. This translates into CASSSFDEQFF.

The table lists this clonotype with a few counts. The chain joins TRBV29-1 to TRBJ1-2, with D possibly TRBD1 on 6 matching bases. Germline values: CDR1 SQVTM, CDR2 ANQGSEA. This CDR3 comprises 13 residues. Trimming shortened V by 3 bases and J by 2 bases, and 10 bases separated the two germline ends. CDR3 coding DNA: TGCAGCGTTGATAGGGGGACCAACTATGGCTACACCTTC. Protein sequence: CSVDRGTNYGYTF.

The chain is built from TRBV27 and TRBJ2-5, with TRBD1 matching 8 bases. Germline lookup yields CDR1 MNHEY and CDR2 SMNVEV (reference sequence). The junction had 9 bases not matched to a gene; V was cut back by 5 bases and J by 4 bases. The CDR3 sequence is 15 residues long. The CDR3, as DNA: TGTGCCAGCAGTCCCTTCGACAGGGGAAGAGAGACCCAGTACTTC. Its protein product is CASSPFDRGRETQYF.

This clonotype is a singleton in its sample. The chain employs TRBV20-1 and TRBJ2-1, with TRBD2 as a possible D gene (7 bases). The CDR3 covers 12 residues. V lost 3 bases, J lost 9 bases, and 12 bases lay in between. Germline CDR1 and CDR2: DFQATT and SNEGSKA (reference sequence). The CDR3 region has the DNA TGCAGTGCTAGCAACGGGGGGCTTGAGCAGTTCTTC. Translation gives CSASNGGLEQFF.

The chain uses TRBV30 and TRBJ1-1; D unclear. Germline CDR1 is GTSNPN and CDR2 is SVGIG (reference sequence). V was shortened by 0 bases and J by 5 bases, with 7 bases between the two germline ends. This CDR3 spans 12 amino acids. The CDR3 is CAWSVPRTEAFF. Here the CDR3 DNA reads TGTGCCTGGAGTGTTCCTAGGACTGAAGCTTTCTTT.

The J gene is TRBJ2-2, the V gene TRBV14, with D unresolved. Trimming took 1 base from V and 4 from J, leaving 10 bases between them. Germline CDR1 reads SGHDN; CDR2 reads FVKESK. The CDR3 is 15 residues long. The CDR3 reads CASSQVVRATGELFF. CDR3 bases: TGTGCCAGCAGCCAAGTTGTCCGGGCCACCGGGGAGCTGTTTTTT.

This chain connects TRBV5-1 to TRBJ2-1; TRBD2 matches at 7 bases. J was trimmed by 5 bases and V by 2 bases; bases with no gene match: 7. Per germline, CDR1 SGHRS and CDR2 YFSETQ. CDR3 length: 15 amino acids. The CDR3 DNA reads as TGCGCCAGCAGCTTAAGTCTGGCGGGAGACAATGAGCAGTTCTTC. This codes for CASSLSLAGDNEQFF.

J is TRBJ1-6 and V is TRBV7-2, with D possibly matching TRBD1 (5 bases). Trimming took 4 bases from V and 9 from J, leaving 22 bases between them. The CDR3 is made up of 17 amino acids. Germline V gene data show CDR1 as SGHTA and CDR2 as FQGNSA. CDR3 bases: TGTGCCAGCAGCTCCGATTCGCCTACATACGGGACTTCACCCCTCCACTTT. Translated: CASSSDSPTYGTSPLHF.

The chain couples TRBV6-6 to TRBJ2-7; 9 nucleotides align to TRBD1. The CDR3 runs 14 residues. CDR1 is MNHNY, CDR2 SVGAGI, per germline (reference sequence). Trimming removed 6 bases from V and 3 bases from J; junction bases left unmatched: 6. The CDR3 DNA is TGTGCCAGCAGAATCCGGGACAGGGACTACGAGCAGTACTTC. It codes for CASRIRDRDYEQYF.

This chain links TRBV6-5 with TRBJ2-1, with D possibly being TRBD2 (5 bases). Trimming cost V 5 bases and J 9 bases, with 14 bases left between them. This CDR3 has 13 amino acids. Germline V CDR1 and CDR2: MNHEY, SVGAGI. The CDR3 DNA is TGTGCCAGCAGTCCCCTAGGGCGGGCTGAGCAGTTCTTC. Translation gives CASSPLGRAEQFF.

The V gene is TRBV25-1, the J gene TRBJ1-5; D not resolved. Germline-derived CDR1 and CDR2 are MGHDK and SYGVNS. Trimming removed 2 bases at V and 5 bases at J, with 4 bases between. The CDR3 is 12 residues long. CDR3 residues: CASSEGYQPQHF. CDR3 sequence (DNA): TGTGCCAGCAGTGAAGGGTATCAGCCCCAGCATTTT.

This clonotype is a singleton in its sample. V gene TRBV29-1 combines with J gene TRBJ2-3, with 7 bases matching TRBD1. The ends lost 3 bases at V and 0 bases at J; junction bases unmatched: 9. The CDR3 sequence is 16 residues long. CDR1 SQVTM and CDR2 ANQGSEA come from the germline V gene. The CDR3 DNA sequence: TGCAGCGTTGAGGCAGGGGGTGCCGCTAGCACAGATACGCAGTATTTT. This sequence encodes CSVEAGGAASTDTQYF.

The chain employs TRBV29-1 and TRBJ1-1; tentatively, D is TRBD1 (5 bases). CDR3 length: 12 amino acids. Trimming stripped 4 bases from V and 4 bases from J, with 10 bases between. Per the germline V gene, CDR1 is SQVTM and CDR2 is ANQGSEA. CDR3 sequence reads: CSVGSGITEAFF. The CDR3 region has the DNA TGCAGCGTTGGTTCAGGGATCACTGAAGCTTTCTTT.

This clonotype was counted only a few times. The genes are TRBV27 and TRBJ2-5; 9 nucleotides match TRBD1. This CDR3 has 14 amino acids. Germline CDR1 reads MNHEY; CDR2 reads SMNVEV (reference sequence). The trim removed 5 bases at V and 4 bases at J, leaving 5 bases unmatched. The CDR3 is CASSLWTGAETQYF. CDR3 in DNA: TGTGCCAGCAGTCTATGGACAGGGGCAGAGACCCAGTACTTC.

The rearrangement links TRBV23-1 to TRBJ1-4, with unresolved D. TRBV23-1 is given ORF status, its function remaining uncertain. V was pared by 1 base and J by 3 bases, with 6 bases between. This CDR3 has 14 residues. The chain's CDR3 is CASSQCCPNEKLFF. The CDR3 nucleotides read TGCGCCAGCAGTCAATGTTGCCCTAATGAAAAACTGTTTTTT.